Below are 20 T cell receptor beta chains sequenced from a single sample in a study of technical replicates of blood from several donors. TCRdb keeps only in-frame clones here, not all; method: immunoSEQ multiplex PCR. The sample yields about 100,000 clones, 90% to 97% seen once. The sequencing input was T cells isolated from PBMCs. The receptor set was obtained from a human donor in good health.

The chain joins TRBV5-6 to TRBJ2-1; no clear D gene. The CDR3 consists of 13 residues. Germline V gene sequence: CDR1 SGHDT, CDR2 YYEEEE. Trimming shortened V by 3 bases and J by 6 bases, and 10 bases separated the two germline ends. The CDR3 region has the DNA TGTGCCAGCAGCTGGCGACTGAGCAATGAGCAGTTCTTC. Encoded protein: CASSWRLSNEQFF.

CDR3 sequence (DNA): TGTGCTAGTGGTTCGGACCTTCCGGGACTAGCCGTGACAGATACGCAGTATTTT. Amino acids: CASGSDLPGLAVTDTQYF. The V and J genes are TRBV12-5 and TRBJ2-3; TRBD2 aligns across 9 bases. The CDR3 is made up of 18 amino acids. From germline, CDR1 is LGHNT and CDR2 FRNRAP. V shed 4 bases and J 3 bases; nucleotides not matched to a gene: 14.

The genes are TRBV11-2 and TRBJ2-1, with TRBD1 matching 9 bases. The V and J ends lost 6 bases and 6 bases, in that order; junction bases with no gene match: 3. This CDR3 is 13 amino acids long. Germline V gene sequence: CDR1 SGHAT, CDR2 FQNNGV. For the CDR3, the DNA is TGTGCCAGCAGTTGGGGACAGGGCAATGAGCAGTTCTTC. Protein sequence: CASSWGQGNEQFF.

The chain employs TRBV27 and TRBJ1-4; 9 bases are shared with TRBD1. The CDR3 runs to 16 residues. In germline, CDR1 is MNHEY, CDR2 SMNVEV (reference sequence). After removal of 4 bases from V and 8 bases from J, the junction contained 11 bases not matched to a gene. The CDR3 bases are TGTGCCAGCAGTTCCTACCAGGACAGGGGAGGCGAAAAACTGTTTTTT. Protein: CASSSYQDRGGEKLFF. The whole variable domain, remainder taken from reference TRBV27 and TRBJ1-4, is EAQVTQNPRYLITVTGKKLTVTCSQNMNHEYMSWYRQDPGLGLRQIYYSMNVEVTDKGDVPEGYKVSRKEKRNFPLILESPSPNQTSLYFCASSSYQDRGGEKLFFGSGTQLSVL.

The chain uses TRBV19 and TRBJ1-1; TRBD1 matches at 9 bases. In germline, CDR1 is LNHDA, CDR2 SQIVND (reference sequence). CDR3 length: 20 amino acids. The trim removed 7 bases at V and 0 bases at J, leaving 21 bases unmatched. Written as DNA, the CDR3 is TGTGCCAGTACTCGGGGACAGGGTTATTATTGGGAAATCATGAACACTGAAGCTTTCTTT. Protein sequence: CASTRGQGYYWEIMNTEAFF.

The V and J genes are TRBV2 and TRBJ2-2; TRBD1 agrees at 7 bases. V was pared by 2 bases and J by 4 bases, with 1 base of the junction left unmatched. The V gene's germline CDR1 is SNHLY and CDR2 FYNNEI. The CDR3 consists of 14 residues. CDR3 sequence (DNA): TGTGCCAGCAGTGAAAACAGGGGCACCGGGGAGCTGTTTTTT. Amino acid sequence: CASSENRGTGELFF.

The genes are TRBV11-2 and TRBJ1-2, with TRBD1 as a possible D gene (6 bases). Germline values: CDR1 SGHAT, CDR2 FQNNGV. CDR3 length equals 16 residues. The germline V and J ends were trimmed by 5 bases and 4 bases, with 20 bases remaining between them. The CDR3 here is CASSPGDIPTLYGYTF. In nucleotides, the CDR3 is TGTGCCAGCAGCCCAGGGGACATACCAACCCTCTATGGCTACACCTTC. Variable domain in full (rest from reference TRBV11-2 and TRBJ1-2): EAGVAQSPRYKIIEKRQSVAFWCNPISGHATLYWYQQILGQGPKLLIQFQNNGVVDDSQLPKDRFSAERLKGVDSTLKIQPAKLEDSAVYLCASSPGDIPTLYGYTFGSGTRLTVV.

This sequence joins TRBV27 and TRBJ2-1; 11 bases line up with TRBD1. Germline loops: CDR1 MNHEY, CDR2 SMNVEV (reference sequence). The CDR3 has 14 residues. J was trimmed by 8 bases and V by 5 bases; bases with no gene match: 5. CDR3: CASSGGQGAHEQFF. For the CDR3, the DNA is TGTGCCAGCAGTGGAGGACAGGGGGCTCATGAGCAGTTCTTC.

The chain links TRBV18 to TRBJ1-2; TRBD1 matches at 7 bases. The germline V gene encodes CDR1 KGHSH and CDR2 LQKENI. This CDR3 is 15 amino acids long. V lost 3 bases to trimming and J lost 7 bases; unmatched junction nucleotides: 11. CDR3 DNA sequence: TGTGCCAGCTCACCTATTACAGGGGACGATGCTGGCTACACCTTC. This sequence encodes CASSPITGDDAGYTF.

The chain couples TRBV28 to TRBJ2-5, with a tentative D call TRBD2 (6 bases). The V end lost 5 bases, the J end lost 5 bases, and 18 bases lay between the germline ends. This CDR3 has 15 amino acids. CDR1 and CDR2 from the germline V gene are MDHEN and SYDVKM. The chain's CDR3 is CASSPPSTSAETQYF. CDR3 coding DNA: TGTGCCAGCAGTCCGCCCTCGACTAGTGCTGAGACCCAGTACTTC.

This clone was seen a single time. The rearrangement joins TRBV4-1 to TRBJ2-3; D may be TRBD2 (6 bases). The germline gives CDR1 MGHRA, CDR2 YSYEKL. The V and J ends lost 1 base and 6 bases respectively, with 11 bases between them. There are 14 residues in the CDR3. Written as DNA, the CDR3 is TGCGCCAGCAGCCAAGGGAGGGGATTGGATACGCAGTATTTT. Translated, it gives CASSQGRGLDTQYF.

V is TRBV2 and J is TRBJ1-5; D is undetermined. Trimming pared 3 bases from V and 4 bases from J, leaving 10 bases between. Germline V gene sequence: CDR1 SNHLY, CDR2 FYNNEI. The CDR3 sequence is 14 residues long. CDR3 nucleotides: TGTGCCAGCAGTGATAGGCGAGCGAATCAGCCCCAGCATTTT. This codes for CASSDRRANQPQHF. Filled out from reference TRBV2 and TRBJ1-5, the complete variable domain reads EPEVTQTPSHQVTQMGQEVILRCVPISNHLYFYWYRQILGQKVEFLVSFYNNEISEKSEIFDDQFSVERPDGSNFTLKIRSTKLEDSAMYFCASSDRRANQPQHFGDGTRLSIL.

This clone has a single count. The V call is TRBV29-1, the J call TRBJ1-3; D gene unclear. The CDR3 runs 11 residues. The germline V gene has CDR1 SQVTM and CDR2 ANQGSEA. V was clipped by 5 bases and J by 4 bases, with 6 bases between them. CDR3 in DNA: TGCAGCGTTCAAATGGGAAACACCATATATTTT. It encodes CSVQMGNTIYF.

This clone appeared a few times. CDR3 DNA sequence: TGTGCCATCAGTGGTCGGGGGGAGACCCAGTACTTC. It yields the protein CAISGRGETQYF. This chain links TRBV10-3 with TRBJ2-5; possible D gene TRBD2, 6 bases. Trimming pared 4 bases from V and 5 bases from J, leaving 8 bases between. The CDR3 sequence is 12 residues long. Germline loops: CDR1 ENHRY, CDR2 SYGVKD.

V is TRBV10-3 and J is TRBJ1-1; 8 bases map to TRBD1. This CDR3 is 14 amino acids long. CDR1 and CDR2 from the germline V gene are ENHRY and SYGVKD. V shed 2 bases and J 2 bases; nucleotides not matched to a gene: 1. In nucleotides, the CDR3 is TGTGCCATCAGTGAGGCAGGGGGCAACACTGAAGCTTTCTTT. It codes for CAISEAGGNTEAFF.

V and J are TRBV10-3 and TRBJ1-5; the D gene is possibly TRBD1 (5 bases). The germline CDR1 and CDR2 sequences are ENHRY and SYGVKD. The CDR3 length is 21 residues. The ends were cut back, 0 bases at V and 5 bases at J, with 29 bases in the middle. CDR3 in amino acids: CAISESQVGKSTFRSHQPQHF. The CDR3 DNA reads as TGTGCCATCAGTGAGTCACAGGTAGGAAAATCCACCTTCAGATCACATCAGCCCCAGCATTTT.

The rearrangement links TRBV28 to TRBJ1-1, with D unclear. CDR1 and CDR2 (germline): MDHEN, SYDVKM. The V and J ends lost 5 bases and 6 bases respectively, with 4 bases between them. The CDR3 length is 10 residues. The CDR3 DNA follows: TGTGCCAGCAGTGACTCTGAAGCTTTCTTT. Translating it yields CASSDSEAFF.

The chain uses TRBV7-3 and TRBJ1-2; D is ambiguous. The CDR3 runs to 15 residues. Germline assignment: CDR1 SGHTA and CDR2 FQGTGA. V lost 5 bases and J 1 base, leaving 14 bases between the germline ends. The CDR3 protein is CASSPTGVNNYGYTF. In DNA form, the CDR3 reads TGTGCCAGCAGCCCGACCGGAGTGAATAACTATGGCTACACCTTC.

V and J are TRBV27 and TRBJ1-1, with 7 positions matching TRBD1. V lost 5 bases and J lost 9; bases outside the gene matches: 12. CDR1 is MNHEY and CDR2 is SMNVEV in the germline V gene (reference sequence). The length of the CDR3 is 14 residues. The CDR3 sequence: CASSPDPDREQAFF. The CDR3, as DNA: TGTGCCAGCAGTCCCGACCCCGACAGGGAACAAGCTTTCTTT.

This chain links TRBV4-1 with TRBJ1-5; the D gene is possibly TRBD1 (5 bases). The germline V gene has CDR1 MGHRA and CDR2 YSYEKL. The ends were cut back, 0 bases at V and 5 bases at J, with 17 bases in the middle. This CDR3 is built from 17 residues. CDR3 bases: TGCGCCAGCAGCCAAGATAGGCATCTGGGGCCTCATCAGCCCCAGCATTTT. Translating it yields CASSQDRHLGPHQPQHF.